Listed below are T cell receptor beta chains from one sample, sequenced in a study of vaccination and CD4 T cells after COVID-19. Their antigens remain unidentified. TCRdb reanalysed the PCR reads using MiXCR and keeps one entry per CDR3 protein. The sample shows 20,000 or so distinct CDR3 sequences, about 41% of them seen only once. Sequenced sample: CD4+ T cells from blood, cultured in vitro. All receptors come from a human donor who had recovered from COVID-19. Each CDR3 is given with its conserved first and last residue. D genes are given only for firm matches. Only some rows state a clone size, as once, few, many or a class for expanded clones.

cdr3_nt	cdr3_aa	d_call	clone_size	cdr3_length	v_call	j_call
TGCGCCAGCAGCCCCGGACTAGCAACAGCGGGAGATACGCAGTATTTT	CASSPGLATAGDTQYF	TRBD2	NA	16	TRBV5-1	TRBJ2-3
TGTGCCATGTCTCAGGGTGAGGGCTACACCTTC	CAMSQGEGYTF	NA	NA	11	TRBV10-3	TRBJ1-2
TGTGCCAGCGGGGACAGGGGGGACACTGAAGCTTTCTTT	CASGDRGDTEAFF	NA	NA	13	TRBV21-1	TRBJ1-1
TGTGCCAGCAGTCCGACGACAGGGGTCGAGACCCAGTACTTC	CASSPTTGVETQYF	TRBD1	NA	14	TRBV7-9	TRBJ2-5
TGTGCCAGCAGTTACTCGGCAGGGGGTATCTACGAGCAGTACTTC	CASSYSAGGIYEQYF	TRBD1	few	15	TRBV6-5	TRBJ2-7
TGTGCCAGCAGCTCCCAGGGCCACGAGCAGTACTTC	CASSSQGHEQYF	NA	NA	12	TRBV11-3	TRBJ2-7
TGTGCCAGCAGCGGACAGGGCACACCCCTCCACTTT	CASSGQGTPLHF	TRBD1	few	12	TRBV7-2	TRBJ1-6
TGTGCCAGCAGTTTAGCTTCTGGACAGAAGAACTATGGCTACACCTTC	CASSLASGQKNYGYTF	NA	NA	16	TRBV12-3/TRBV12-4	TRBJ1-2
TGTGCCAGCAGCAAGCCTACTAGCGGGAGACGATACAATGAGCAGTTCTTC	CASSKPTSGRRYNEQFF	NA	NA	17	TRBV21-1	TRBJ2-1
TGTGCCAGCAGTGATACCTCCCTTGGGGCGGGAGCCTACAATGAGCAGTTCTTC	CASSDTSLGAGAYNEQFF	TRBD2	NA	18	TRBV25-1	TRBJ2-1
TGCAGTGCTAGAGATCCTGCAAACATTCAGTACTTC	CSARDPANIQYF	NA	NA	12	TRBV20-1	TRBJ2-4
TGTGCCAGCAGCGCCCGGGACAGGCCTAGCACAGATACGCAGTATTTT	CASSARDRPSTDTQYF	TRBD1	NA	16	TRBV11-2	TRBJ2-3
TGTGCCAGCAGCTTAGGAGGGCTAACAAGAGGTACGCAGTATTTT	CASSLGGLTRGTQYF	NA	few	15	TRBV11-3	TRBJ2-3
TGTGCCAGCTCAGTCGGACGGATGAACACTGAAGCTTTCTTT	CASSVGRMNTEAFF	NA	NA	14	TRBV18	TRBJ1-1
TGTGCCAGCAGCAGGCCGGGCGGTACGAACACCGGGGAGCTGTTTTTT	CASSRPGGTNTGELFF	NA	few	16	TRBV7-9	TRBJ2-2
TGCAGTGCTAGAGGGACTAGCGGGAGGGCCGAGGAGACCCAGTACTTC	CSARGTSGRAEETQYF	TRBD2	few	16	TRBV20-1	TRBJ2-5
TGTGCCAGCAGTTTCCCCGAGACTAGCGCCTACGAGCAGTACTTC	CASSFPETSAYEQYF	TRBD2	few	15	TRBV6-2/TRBV6-3	TRBJ2-7
TGTGCCAGCAGTGAGCAGGGGAATTTGAATGAAAAACTGTTTTTT	CASSEQGNLNEKLFF	NA	few	15	TRBV2	TRBJ1-4
TGTGCCAGCAGTGATACCAGAGCGAACACCGGGGAGCTGTTTTTT	CASSDTRANTGELFF	NA	few	15	TRBV25-1	TRBJ2-2
TGTGCCAGCAGCTTAGCGCAGGAGACCCAGTACTTC	CASSLAQETQYF	NA	NA	12	TRBV7-9	TRBJ2-5
TGTGCCACCAGTGATCCCGGGACAGGGGAGGCCTATGGCTACACCTTC	CATSDPGTGEAYGYTF	TRBD1	few	16	TRBV24-1	TRBJ1-2
TGTGCCAGCAGCTGGAGAGACCCGAACACCGGGGAGCTGTTTTTT	CASSWRDPNTGELFF	NA	few	15	TRBV7-9	TRBJ2-2
TGTGCCAGCTCACTTGGACTAGCGGGAATCAATGAGCAGTTCTTC	CASSLGLAGINEQFF	TRBD2	NA	15	TRBV18	TRBJ2-1